This T cell receptor (beta chain) is from a study of beta chain features in type 1 diabetes. Trimming cost V 6 bases and J 8 bases; bases outside gene matches: 8. There are 13 residues in the CDR3. Germline lookup yields CDR1 SNHLY and CDR2 FYNNEI. The authors reverse transcribed all of the isolated RNA, so sequencing captured expressed TCRB transcripts. This table comes from immunoSEQ multiplex PCR, and its TCRdb copy is limited to in-frame clones, with some not included. Of tens of thousands of clones listed, roughly 60% were seen once; the top ten hold about 2.2%. The TCR originated in a woman younger than 35 in good health. Sequencing used Tregs from blood. The J gene is TRBJ1-2, the V gene TRBV2; 8 bases match TRBD1. CDR3 in amino acids: CASRQGASEGYTF. In nucleotides, the CDR3 is TGTGCCAGCAGGCAGGGGGCGTCCGAAGGCTACACCTTC. The entire variable domain, with the rest obtained from reference TRBV2 and TRBJ1-2, is as follows: EPEVTQTPSHQVTQMGQEVILRCVPISNHLYFYWYRQILGQKVEFLVSFYNNEISEKSEIFDDQFSVERPDGSNFTLKIRSTKLEDSAMYFCASRQGASEGYTFGSGTRLTVV.